This T cell receptor (beta chain) was recorded in a study of blood T cell repertoires in COVID-19. Study details: Donors in the United States, Italy and Spain gave samples during acute or convalescent COVID-19.

This clone was seen just once. Clones were sequenced by immunoSEQ multiplex PCR, and TCRdb holds only the in-frame ones, with some missing. The table has over 350,000 clones, around 89% seen once; the top ten hold 4.3%. The sequenced material came from peripheral blood. This TCR derives from a woman aged 30 to 39 with acute or convalescent COVID-19.

The CDR3 nucleotides read TGCAGCGTTGAAGGTACGGGGGTCGGCTATGGCTACACCTTC. Protein product: CSVEGTGVGYGYTF. This rearrangement joins TRBV29-1 to TRBJ1-2; tentatively, D is TRBD1 (5 bases). The CDR3 runs to 14 residues. V was cut by 1 base and J by 4 bases, with 13 bases left in between. Germline V lookup: CDR1 SQVTM, CDR2 ANQGSEA. Based on the CDR3 plus reference TRBV29-1 and TRBJ1-2, the full variable domain is SAVISQKPSRDICQRGTSLTIQCQVDSQVTMMFWYRQQPGQSLTLIATANQGSEATYESGFVIDKFPISRPNLTFSTLTVSNMSPEDSSIYLCSVEGTGVGYGYTFGSGTRLTVV.